This T cell receptor (beta chain) appears in the sequencing data of a study of blood T cell repertoires in COVID-19. Overall study: COVID-19 samples from acute and convalescent phases originated in the United States, Italy and Spain. In each case, the material was cDNA or gDNA derived from T cells, B-cell-depleted T cells, or PBMCs.

As processed by the authors: Amplified reference gene primers provided the basis for estimating nucleated cell counts. Generated by immunoSEQ multiplex PCR, the TCRdb table keeps only in-frame clones and is missing some. The V and J calls and clone size come from that table; D and trimming were worked out from the DNA. The table lists over 130,000 clones, 80% to 90% of them singletons, with roughly 3.3% in the top ten. The sample comprised peripheral blood. The sequence was obtained from an older man with acute or convalescent COVID-19.

The CDR3 is CASSLLGGRGNEQFF. The CDR3 nucleotides are TGTGCCAGCAGTTTATTGGGCGGGAGAGGGAATGAGCAGTTCTTC. The chain joins TRBV27 to TRBJ2-1, with 7 positions matching TRBD2. Germline lookup yields CDR1 MNHEY and CDR2 SMNVEV (reference sequence). The length of the CDR3 is 15 residues. V lost 1 base and J lost 7; bases outside the gene matches: 7.